This T cell receptor (beta chain) was sequenced in a study of Graves' ophthalmopathy and Graves' hyperthyroidism (dated by TCRdb to 2016 to 2018). Study-wide context: Hyperthyroidism was defined as stable when no progression to ophthalmopathy occurred within 18 months of follow-up. The study used signatures of the TCR beta repertoire to tell Graves' ophthalmopathy apart from Graves' hyperthyroidism and to predict which patients would progress to ophthalmopathy. In total, approximately 130 blood samples were TCR-sequenced: roughly 45 ophthalmopathy, some 80 hyperthyroidism and roughly 17 hyperthyroidism-to-ophthalmopathy patients. To explore V-J signatures that distinguish ophthalmopathy from hyperthyroidism, a discovery set of 100 patients was enrolled, made up of 40 to 45 with ophthalmopathy and around 57 with stable hyperthyroidism. For independent validation, a separate cohort was made up of 18 hyperthyroidism patients plus 17 patients who later progressed from hyperthyroidism to ophthalmopathy. T-cell repertoires of thyroid tissue and blood were compared in over 5 hyperthyroidism patients. Once sampling was done, hyperthyroidism patients were given methimazole at a starting dose of 30 mg daily, while ophthalmopathy patients were given high-dose intravenous methylprednisolone.

Patients with hyperthyroidism were aged 18 to 65 years, had been newly diagnosed, and had a disease duration of less than 2 months. Patients were excluded if they had other autoimmune diseases, uncontrolled infections, pregnancy or lactation. Diagnosis was based on clinical symptoms, serum thyroxine, TRAb, thyroid ultrasound and orbital computed tomography. Total RNA was extracted with Trizol reagent and quality-checked on an Agilent 2100 Bioanalyzer. TCR beta CDR3 regions were amplified from RNA transcripts for repertoire sequencing. The first round was an RT-PCR using HTBI primers with the Qiagen OneStep RT-PCR kit, and this first round was followed by a second-round multiplex PCR, then size selection and purification. The libraries underwent paired-end sequencing with 100 bp reads on an Illumina HiSeq2000. As for the authors' bioinformatics: Reads were processed with SOAPnuke, discarding reads with adapters, uncalled bases, mean Phred below 15, or no exact constant-primer or identifier match. COPE v1.2.5 was used to merge the high-quality paired reads. Unique nucleotide sequences were defined as clonotypes and aligned to IMGT TRB V, D and J references using MiTCR v1.1. Only V-J combinations with frequency above 0.0001 were analysed, covering 99% to 99.2% of repertoires. A TCR clonal expansion and chaos score per V-J combination was defined as the ratio of F50 clonal expansion to chaos observed in the TCRdist matrix. Welch's t-statistics and random forest were used to reduce features to 13 V-J combinations, which were fed into a naive Bayes classifier. Thyroid-blood repertoire similarity was quantified with the Morisita-Horn index. TCRdb trimmed public reads at Q25 via fastp, called clones via MiXCR and kept in-frame beta chains. All rows with the same CDR3 protein become a single entry with the most common DNA and genes. TCRdb's processing, not the study's, gives the V and J calls here. Across this sample there are about 550,000 distinct CDR3 sequences, with 39% seen only once. The ten largest make up about 4.2% of the sample.

What the study reported, not specific to this receptor: Among expanded thyroid clonotypes with frequency above 0.001, most also showed up in blood, which suggests that blood repertoires may reflect the thyroid immune response. In validation, the model predicted ophthalmopathy progression with about 64% sensitivity and approximately 75% specificity; roughly eleven predicted patients were CT-confirmed with GO in a median of around 6.5 months. In cross-validation, the 13-signature model distinguished ophthalmopathy from stable hyperthyroidism with roughly 90% sensitivity and about 81% specificity, and in the test set the corresponding values were roughly 80% and 75%. Sample size was not predetermined statistically, and investigators were not blinded to group allocation.

CDR1 LNHDA and CDR2 SQIVND are derived from the germline V gene (reference sequence). From its cysteine to its phenylalanine, the CDR3 spans 17 amino acids. Left in the record is the CDR3 DNA by itself, 51 bases read in frame from the first base. V and J lose 7 bases and 6 bases, and a span of 22 bases separates them. This clonotype was detected a few times. Its antigen specificity is not known. The sample holds no much larger clone one base away, and base qualities are not on file. The sequencing sample was made of peripheral blood or thyroid tissue (not recorded which). Here the chain combines TRBV19 and TRBJ1-6, and the D gene may be TRBD1, 5 bases matching. The origin of this receptor is an adult man with Graves' hyperthyroidism. The CDR3 amino acid sequence is: CASNRLSGIVRNSPLHF. The DNA sequence reads TGTGCCAGTAATCGTCTTTCAGGGATAGTACGTAATTCACCCCTCCACTTT.